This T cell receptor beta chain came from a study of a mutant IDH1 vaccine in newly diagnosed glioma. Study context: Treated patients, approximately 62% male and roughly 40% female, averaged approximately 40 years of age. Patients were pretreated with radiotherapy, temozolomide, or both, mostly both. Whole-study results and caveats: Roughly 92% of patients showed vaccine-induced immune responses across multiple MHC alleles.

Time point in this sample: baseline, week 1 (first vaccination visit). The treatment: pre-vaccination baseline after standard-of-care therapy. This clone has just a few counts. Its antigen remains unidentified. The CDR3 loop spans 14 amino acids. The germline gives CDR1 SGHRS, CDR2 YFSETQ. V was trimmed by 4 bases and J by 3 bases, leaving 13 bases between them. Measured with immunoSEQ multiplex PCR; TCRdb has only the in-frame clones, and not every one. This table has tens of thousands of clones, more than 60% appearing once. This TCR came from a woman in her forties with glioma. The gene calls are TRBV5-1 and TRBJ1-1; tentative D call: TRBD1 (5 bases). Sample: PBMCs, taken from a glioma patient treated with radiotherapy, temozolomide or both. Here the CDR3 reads CASSPGAGDTEAFF. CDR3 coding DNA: TGCGCCAGCAGCCCAGGAGCGGGGGACACTGAAGCTTTCTTT.